This TCR beta chain was observed in a study of T cell clones after liver transplantation. About the study: TCRbeta sequencing after a pre-transplant mixed lymphocyte reaction identified graft-donor-reactive clones, later tracked in post-transplant blood. Patients counted as tolerant after at least one year off all immunosuppression, enzymes not exceeding twice normal. Subjects received no induction therapy and standard immunosuppression until randomization at 12-24 months post-transplant.

Clones were sequenced by immunoSEQ multiplex PCR, and TCRdb holds only the in-frame ones, with some missing. Of 45,000 or so clones listed, more than 70% are singletons. The ends lost 2 bases at V and 2 bases at J; junction bases unmatched: 3. The CDR3 contains 14 residues. Germline V gene lookup returns CDR1 LNHNV and CDR2 YYDKDF (reference sequence). V usage is TRBV15 and J usage is TRBJ2-7; 7 bases map to TRBD1. Material: CD4+ T cells from blood, obtained 24 months after liver transplant. This clonotype was obtained from a human patient who received a liver transplant. These T cells may partly come from the graft donor. As DNA, the CDR3 is TGTGCCACCAGCAGAAGGGACAGCGCCTACGAGCAGTACTTC. Protein sequence: CATSRRDSAYEQYF.